This entry concerns a single TCR beta chain. In this sample, this clone turned up a few times. What this receptor recognizes is not known. Per-nucleotide qualities are absent, and no much larger clonotype sits a single base away. This specimen comes from a study of blood T cell repertoires in COVID-19 (dated by TCRdb to the early 2020s). Background on the whole study: Collaborator samples came from the United States, Italy and Spain and covered acute and convalescent phases of COVID-19. Sample metadata almost always included a de-identified subject ID, COVID-19 status, age in years and sex. Where available, HLA class I and class II types were taken from metadata supplied by the sample provider and were not determined by assay-based typing. Samples came from the ongoing ImmuneRACE study (first 160 participants) plus 1,254 subjects from 6 global collaborators. The prospective study material was composed of cDNA or gDNA derived from T cells, B-cell-depleted T cells, or PBMCs. Deeply sampled blood TCRbeta repertoires from subjects exposed to, actively infected with, or recovered from COVID-19 were included in the dataset. The repertoires were released in a freely available public database intended as a resource for research on the immune response to SARS-CoV-2.

Inclusive of the bounding cysteine and phenylalanine, the CDR3 is 15 residues long. CDR3 DNA only is kept here, 45 bases in frame from base 1. Trimming removed 4 bases from V and 3 bases from J; the gene matches leave 7 bases unexplained. CDR1 LNHDA and CDR2 SQIVND were looked up in the germline V gene (reference sequence). Points the paper makes about the study in general: The quantity of clinical and demographic metadata differed by source and by participant and was supplied without curation.

Each collaborating institution followed its own protocols to collect whole blood in K2EDTA tubes. For TCRbeta analysis, collaborator samples were shipped as frozen whole blood, as isolated PBMCs, or as DNA extracted from either sample type. The immunoSEQ Assay, a bias-controlled multiplex PCR, was used to amplify TCRbeta CDR3 regions from genomic DNA. The study's own analysis went as follows. Nucleated cell counts per sample were estimated from amplification of reference gene primers within the assay. To quantify the absolute abundance of each unique TCRbeta CDR3 rearrangement, sequence reads were collapsed and filtered. For each sample, productive Simpson clonality was calculated by taking the square root of Simpson's diversity index across productive rearrangements. TCRdb provides this immuneACCESS table in a form limited to in-frame rearrangements. Some clones are lacking; in checked studies, under half of them reflect an unresolved V gene, and why the rest are absent is not known. From that table come the V and J calls and clone size; the DNA was used to work out D and trimming. The sample has approximately 42,000 clones on record, roughly 77% of them singletons. Together, the top ten hold 25% to 35% of the sample.

The chain links TRBV19 with TRBJ1-1; TRBD1 matches 8 bases in the middle. Sequencing was carried out using peripheral blood. The sequence derives from a man older than 75 with acute or convalescent COVID-19. The DNA is TGTGCCAGTAGTACTGGGACAGGCCGAGACACTGAAGCTTTCTTT. It translates as CASSTGTGRDTEAFF. The entire variable domain, with the stretches around the CDR3 drawn from the reference TRBV19 and TRBJ1-1 proteins, is DGGITQSPKYLFRKEGQNVTLSCEQNLNHDAMYWYRQDPGQGLRLIYYSQIVNDFQKGDIAEGYSVSREKKESFPLTVTSAQKNPTAFYLCASSTGTGRDTEAFFGQGTRLTVV.